Detailed here is one T cell receptor (beta chain). Antigen unknown. This sample is drawn from a study of shared clonotypes between healthy human individuals. Study observations and caveats: Few donors limited the genetic and exposure-history diversity represented.

Profiled with immunoSEQ multiplex PCR; TCRdb holds only in-frame clones, not every one. The sample shows around 650,000 clones, 95% to 96% of them seen only once. Terminally differentiated effector memory CD45RA+ cells were excluded from the naive CD8 cells, which were CD45RO-negative and positively selected for CCR7. The donors were adults (healthy and HIV-negative) with no recent acute infections or vaccinations. Germline V lookup: CDR1 MNHEY, CDR2 SVGAGI. This CDR3 spans 14 amino acids. The J segment lost 7 bases and the V segment lost 5 bases, leaving 9 bases of the junction unmatched. The sample taken for sequencing was naive CD8+ T cells sorted from blood. The chain recombines TRBV6-5 with TRBJ1-2; 8 bases agree with TRBD1. The source is a woman in her twenties or thirties in good health. The CDR3 DNA reads as TGTGCCAGCAGTGCTCGGACAGGGAGGAGTGGCTACACCTTC. Amino acids: CASSARTGRSGYTF.